This T cell receptor (beta chain) stems from a study of blood T cell repertoires in COVID-19. Overall study context: Spain, Italy and the United States supplied samples that represented acute and convalescent COVID-19. Sources were T cells, B-cell-depleted T cells, or PBMCs; the material itself was cDNA or gDNA.

As handled by the study authors: Reference gene primers were amplified, and this amplification served to estimate nucleated cell counts. Sequenced by immunoSEQ multiplex PCR; TCRdb stores in-frame clones only, minus some. V and J calls plus clone size are reproduced from that table; the DNA served to infer D and trimming. The sample lists 150,000 to 200,000 clones; about 80% were seen once. V gave up 1 base and J gave up 0 bases; unmatched junction bases: 6. This CDR3 region has 17 residues. Germline V CDR1 and CDR2: SGHAT, FQNNGV. Sample: peripheral blood. The receptor was derived from a woman in her forties or fifties with active or convalescent COVID-19. The chain is built from TRBV11-2 and TRBJ2-1, with 7 bases that match TRBD2. The CDR3 DNA reads as TGTGCCAGCAGCTTAGTGGGCGGGGGTTACTCCTACAATGAGCAGTTCTTC. Translating it yields CASSLVGGGYSYNEQFF.